The source of this TCR beta chain is a study of T cells in women clearing cervical HPV infection. All participants had a single incident cervical HPV16 infection, and prevalent HPV16 infections were excluded. Genomic DNA, averaging about 1,300 ng per sample, yielded TCR beta CDR3 via immunoSEQ. Data came from immunoSEQ multiplex PCR; TCRdb stores just in-frame clones and leaves some out. The sample table includes about 35,000 clones. This sequence was found in a woman between 18 and 69 years old with a cervical HPV16 infection that either progressed to CIN3+ or cleared (not recorded which). Sequenced sample: blood buffy coat.

The CDR3 spells CAWDRGYYGYTF. CDR3 DNA (partial): TGTGCCTGGGACAGGGGTTATTATGGC. The V call is TRBV30, the J call TRBJ1-2, with 8 bases that match TRBD1. Read sequence stops 3 residues before the CDR3 end, and the germline J gene provides the missing end. Germline CDR1 GTSNPN, CDR2 SVGIG (reference sequence). Unmatched junction bases numbered 4, after V lost 5 bases and J lost 5 bases. The CDR3 is 12 residues long. The complete variable domain, with remaining parts taken from reference TRBV30 and TRBJ1-2, reads SQTIHQWPATLVQPVGSPLSLECTVEGTSNPNLYWYRQAAGRGLQLLFYSVGIGQISSEVPQNLSASRPQDRQFILSSKKLLLSDSGFYLCAWDRGYYGYTFGSGTRLTVV.